This paragraph reports one TCR beta chain. Autologous stem cell transplantation was followed by relapse in every patient, and brentuximab vedotin exposure varied. Best response was recorded as complete response, partial response or progressive disease. The data belong to a study of PD-1 blockade in classical Hodgkin lymphoma. Libraries were prepared by immunoSEQ multiplex PCR; TCRdb keeps only in-frame clonotypes and omits some of them. In the table there are under 80,000 clones, 65% to 75% of which are singletons. After removal of 1 base from V and 0 bases from J, the junction contained 5 bases not matched to a gene. Germline values: CDR1 MGHRA, CDR2 YSYEKL. CDR3 length: 18 amino acids.

V is TRBV4-1 and J is TRBJ2-3; 12 nucleotides align to TRBD2. This TCR derives from a human donor with classical Hodgkin lymphoma. Sample: peripheral blood mononuclear cells (PBMCs), taken before the second cycle of nivolumab. CDR3 in DNA: TGCGCCAGCAGCCAAGGGGGACTAGCGGGTTCTAGCACAGATACGCAGTATTTT. It is translated as CASSQGGLAGSSTDTQYF.